These 10 T cell receptor beta chains came from one sample sequenced in a study of T cells of healthy individuals. Each CDR3 protein gets one entry after TCRdb re-called the 5' RACE reads with MiXCR. The sample lists around 100,000 distinct CDR3 sequences, 15% to 20% occurring once. The receptors here all came from a human donor in good health.

The table lists this clonotype with a few counts. The rearrangement joins TRBV6-2 or TRBV6-3 to TRBJ2-7; D remains unclear. With 4 bases removed from V and 6 bases from J, the gap between germline ends came to 13 bases. Germline loops: CDR1 MNHEY, CDR2 SVGEGT. CDR3 length equals 13 residues. CDR3 nucleotides: TGTGCCAGCAGTTCCTACGGACCTGGCGAGCAGTACTTC. Its protein product is CASSSYGPGEQYF.

This clonotype was seen repeatedly, ten times or more. J is TRBJ2-5 and V is TRBV5-5; TRBD2 matches 8 bases. The germline V gene encodes CDR1 SGHKS and CDR2 YYEKEE (reference sequence). The V gene end was trimmed by 4 bases and the J gene end by 5 bases; junction bases not matched to a gene: 10. The CDR3 totals 15 residues. The CDR3 DNA follows: TGTGCCAGCAGCCGGGGGGGACTCAATGGGGAGACCCAGTACTTC. The encoded protein is CASSRGGLNGETQYF.

V usage is TRBV28 and J usage is TRBJ2-7; D possibly uses TRBD1 or TRBD2 (5 bases each). The CDR3 has 13 amino acids. Trimming shortened V by 8 bases and J by 0 bases, and 11 bases separated the two germline ends. The germline CDR1 and CDR2 sequences are MDHEN and SYDVKM. CDR3 nucleotide sequence: TGTGCCAGCTCGACAGCGGTCTCCTACGAGCAGTACTTC. Encoded protein: CASSTAVSYEQYF.

This clonotype has only a few counts. The V and J genes are TRBV15 and TRBJ1-5, with TRBD1 as a possible D gene (5 bases). The CDR3 loop spans 15 amino acids. Germline CDR1 LNHNV, CDR2 YYDKDF (reference sequence). Trimming took 3 bases from V and 2 from J, leaving 11 bases between them. The CDR3 loop reads CATSREGVRNQPQHF. For the CDR3, the DNA is TGTGCCACCAGCAGGGAAGGGGTTCGCAATCAGCCCCAGCATTTT.

The chain has TRBV18 and TRBJ2-3; tentative D call: TRBD2 (5 bases). From germline, CDR1 is KGHSH and CDR2 LQKENI. The CDR3 sequence is 15 residues long. With 3 bases removed from V and 1 base from J, the gap between germline ends came to 11 bases. Here the CDR3 DNA reads TGTGCCAGCTCACCTCCTCTTAGCGGCACAGATACGCAGTATTTT. Amino acid sequence: CASSPPLSGTDTQYF.

This clonotype was seen at least ten times. The chain recombines TRBV27 with TRBJ2-3; no firm D call. The V and J ends lost 1 base and 1 base respectively, with 6 bases between them. CDR1 is MNHEY, CDR2 SMNVEV, per germline (reference sequence). CDR3 length: 14 amino acids. The CDR3 here is CASSLFPGTDTQYF. The CDR3 nucleotides are TGTGCCAGCAGTTTATTTCCGGGCACAGATACGCAGTATTTT.

The chain carries TRBV7-2 and TRBJ2-6; 13 nucleotides line up with TRBD2. The trim removed 4 bases at V and 3 bases at J, leaving 6 bases unmatched. Germline V gene sequence: CDR1 SGHTA, CDR2 FQGNSA. This CDR3 contains 18 residues. The CDR3 region is CASSSGLAGVGGANVLTF. The CDR3 DNA reads as TGTGCCAGCAGCTCCGGACTAGCGGGAGTTGGTGGGGCCAACGTCCTGACTTTC.

This clonotype was recorded a few times. The genes are TRBV9 and TRBJ2-5; tentative D call: TRBD2 (7 bases). Germline V gene sequence: CDR1 SGDLS, CDR2 YYNGEE. This CDR3 contains 16 residues. V lost 3 bases to trimming and J lost 6 bases, with 21 bases between them. Here the CDR3 DNA reads TGTGCCAGCAGCGAGGATGGGGGGGCACAAAGCAAGACCCAGTACTTC. Its protein is CASSEDGGAQSKTQYF. The whole variable domain, remainder taken from reference TRBV9 and TRBJ2-5, is DSGVTQTPKHLITATGQRVTLRCSPRSGDLSVYWYQQSLDQGLQFLIQYYNGEERAKGNILERFSAQQFPDLHSELNLSSLELGDSALYFCASSEDGGAQSKTQYFGPGTRLLVL.

The chain employs TRBV7-8 and TRBJ2-2; D not resolved. This CDR3 comprises 15 residues. Germline V gene lookup returns CDR1 SGHVS and CDR2 FQNEAQ. Trimming left V 5 bases short and J 1 base short, with 11 bases between. The chain's CDR3 is CASSRISGNTGELFF. CDR3 coding DNA: TGTGCCAGCAGCCGGATATCAGGGAACACCGGGGAGCTGTTTTTT.

This clonotype was seen at least ten times. The rearrangement uses TRBV4-2 and TRBJ1-1; 8 nucleotides align to TRBD1. CDR1 and CDR2 from the germline V gene are LGHNA and YNFKEQ. The V and J ends lost 4 bases and 4 bases, in that order; junction bases with no gene match: 5. The CDR3 covers 14 residues. CDR3 sequence: CASSRDRSGTEAFF. In DNA form, the CDR3 reads TGTGCCAGCAGCCGGGACAGGTCCGGCACTGAAGCTTTCTTT.